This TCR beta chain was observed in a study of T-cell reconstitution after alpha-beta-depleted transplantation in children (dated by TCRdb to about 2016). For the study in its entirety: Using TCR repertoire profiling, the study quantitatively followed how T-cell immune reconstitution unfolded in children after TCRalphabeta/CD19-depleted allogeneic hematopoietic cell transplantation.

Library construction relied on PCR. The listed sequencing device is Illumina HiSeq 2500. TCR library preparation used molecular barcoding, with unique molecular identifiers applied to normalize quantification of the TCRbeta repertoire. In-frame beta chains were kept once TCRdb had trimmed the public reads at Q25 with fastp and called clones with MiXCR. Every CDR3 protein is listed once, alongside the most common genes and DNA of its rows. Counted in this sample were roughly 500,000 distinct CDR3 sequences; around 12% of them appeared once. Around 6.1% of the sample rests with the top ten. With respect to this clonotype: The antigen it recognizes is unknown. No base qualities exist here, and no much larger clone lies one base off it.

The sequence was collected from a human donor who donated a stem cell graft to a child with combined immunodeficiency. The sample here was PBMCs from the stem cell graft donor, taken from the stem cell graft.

The DNA sequence follows: TGCAGCGTTCTAACAGGGACTAACACCGGGGAGCTGTTTTTT. It encodes CSVLTGTNTGELFF. The sequence is built from TRBV29-1 and TRBJ2-2, with the D gene tentatively TRBD1 or TRBD2, based on 6 matching bases in each. The CDR3 spans 14 residues, from the cysteine through the phenylalanine. Only the CDR3 part of the read is kept: 42 bases, read in frame from the first base. The junction shows trimming of 5 bases on V and 2 bases on J, plus 12 bases between the germline ends. CDR1 is given as SQVTM and CDR2 as ANQGSEA, both from the germline V gene.